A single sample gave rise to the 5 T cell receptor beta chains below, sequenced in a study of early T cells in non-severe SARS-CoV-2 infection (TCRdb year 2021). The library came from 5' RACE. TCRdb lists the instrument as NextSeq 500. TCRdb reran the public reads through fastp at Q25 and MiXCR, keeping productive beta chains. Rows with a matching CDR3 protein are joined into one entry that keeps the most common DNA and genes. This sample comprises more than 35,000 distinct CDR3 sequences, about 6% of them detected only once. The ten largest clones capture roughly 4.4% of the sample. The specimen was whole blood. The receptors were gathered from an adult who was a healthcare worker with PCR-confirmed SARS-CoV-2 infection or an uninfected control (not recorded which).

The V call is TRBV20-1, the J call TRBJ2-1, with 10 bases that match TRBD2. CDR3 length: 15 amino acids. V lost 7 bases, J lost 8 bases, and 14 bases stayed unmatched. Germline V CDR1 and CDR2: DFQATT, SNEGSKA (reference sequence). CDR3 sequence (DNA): TGCAGTGGGTCCAGCGGGAGGGCCTACTCCGATGAGCAGTTCTTC. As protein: CSGSSGRAYSDEQFF.

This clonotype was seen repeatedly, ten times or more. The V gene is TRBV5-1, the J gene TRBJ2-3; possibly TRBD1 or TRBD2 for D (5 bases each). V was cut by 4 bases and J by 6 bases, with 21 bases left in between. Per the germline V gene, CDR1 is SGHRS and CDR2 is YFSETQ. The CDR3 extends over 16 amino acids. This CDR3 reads CASSKSPGPNTDTQYF. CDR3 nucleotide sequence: TGCGCCAGCAGCAAGTCTCCGGGACCTAATACGGATACGCAGTATTTT.

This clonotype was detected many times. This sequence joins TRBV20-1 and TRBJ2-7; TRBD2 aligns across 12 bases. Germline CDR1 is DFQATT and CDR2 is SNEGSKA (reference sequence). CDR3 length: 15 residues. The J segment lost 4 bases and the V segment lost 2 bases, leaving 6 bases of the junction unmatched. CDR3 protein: CSARILAGGVYEQYF. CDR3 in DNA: TGCAGTGCTAGAATACTAGCGGGAGGCGTTTACGAGCAGTACTTC.

The CDR3: CSVGGGANTGELFF. The DNA for the CDR3 is TGCAGCGTCGGTGGAGGGGCTAACACCGGGGAGCTGTTTTTT. This chain joins TRBV29-1 and TRBJ2-2; possibly TRBD2 for D (6 bases). The CDR3 runs to 14 residues. Germline V gene sequence: CDR1 SQVTM, CDR2 ANQGSEA. Trimming shortened V by 6 bases and J by 2 bases, and 13 bases separated the two germline ends.

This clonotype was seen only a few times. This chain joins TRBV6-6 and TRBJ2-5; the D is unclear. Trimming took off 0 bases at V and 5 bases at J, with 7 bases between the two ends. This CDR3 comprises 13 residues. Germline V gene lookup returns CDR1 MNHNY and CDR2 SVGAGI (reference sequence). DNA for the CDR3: TGTGCCAGCAGTTACTCGCCCTCGGAGACCCAGTACTTC. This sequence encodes CASSYSPSETQYF.